These 24 T cell receptor beta chains were sequenced from one sample in a study of graft-versus-host responses after intestinal transplantation. The table came from immunoSEQ multiplex PCR; TCRdb's copy has only in-frame clones and leaves some out. The sample holds around 76,000 clones, about 94% seen once. These receptors have no known antigen. The specimen comprised unstimulated CD8+ T cells sorted from spleen or lymph node cells, sampled before intestinal transplant. The origin of the receptors is a human donor who received an intestinal transplant.

The chain links TRBV6-5 to TRBJ2-7; possible D gene TRBD1, 5 bases. The CDR3 consists of 13 residues. The germline CDR1 and CDR2 sequences are MNHEY and SVGAGI. V lost 6 bases to trimming and J lost 4 bases, with 13 bases between them. Here the CDR3 reads CASRPRVQYEQYF. DNA of the CDR3: TGTGCCAGCAGGCCCAGGGTCCAATACGAGCAGTACTTC.

The CDR3 region is CASSPRDRGTYEQYF. CDR3 nucleotide sequence: TGTGCCAGCAGCCCTAGGGACAGGGGGACCTACGAGCAGTACTTC. This chain links TRBV7-9 with TRBJ2-7, with 11 bases lining up with TRBD1. The CDR3 sequence is 15 residues long. Germline V CDR1 and CDR2: SEHNR, FQNEAQ (reference sequence). Unmatched junction bases numbered 5, after V lost 5 bases and J lost 2 bases. Supplemented by reference TRBV7-9 and TRBJ2-7, the full variable domain reads DTGVSQNPRHKITKRGQNVTFRCDPISEHNRLYWYRQTLGQGPEFLTYFQNEAQLEKSRLLSDRFSAERPKGSFSTLEIQRTEQGDSAMYLCASSPRDRGTYEQYFGPGTRLTVT.

The rearrangement links TRBV6-1 to TRBJ2-5, with D unresolved. Per the germline V gene, CDR1 is MNHNS and CDR2 is SASEGT. The CDR3 extends over 15 amino acids. With 8 bases removed from V and 2 bases from J, the gap between germline ends came to 18 bases. In nucleotides, the CDR3 is TGTGCCAGCTCCCCTGGACGAGGAATTCAAGAGACCCAGTACTTC. Encoded protein: CASSPGRGIQETQYF.

V usage is TRBV2 and J usage is TRBJ2-2; TRBD2 matches at 15 bases. The V and J ends lost 5 bases and 4 bases, in that order; junction bases with no gene match: 5. Germline V lookup: CDR1 SNHLY, CDR2 FYNNEI. This CDR3 region has 17 residues. The chain's CDR3 is CASSKGLAGGITGELFF. The CDR3 DNA reads TGTGCCAGCAGTAAAGGACTAGCGGGAGGGATCACCGGGGAGCTGTTTTTT.

This chain joins TRBV28 and TRBJ2-1, with D uncertain. V lost 2 bases, J lost 0 bases, and 17 bases lay in between. The germline V gene encodes CDR1 MDHEN and CDR2 SYDVKM. The CDR3 consists of 18 residues. The DNA for the CDR3 is TGTGCCAGCAGTTTAATCTCGGCCTACTTAAGCTCCTACAATGAGCAGTTCTTC. Protein product: CASSLISAYLSSYNEQFF.

This clone was recorded a few times. V is TRBV19 and J is TRBJ1-3, with D tentatively TRBD1 (5 bases). This CDR3 spans 15 amino acids. V was shortened by 3 bases and J by 8 bases, with 17 bases between the two germline ends. Germline assignment: CDR1 LNHDA and CDR2 SQIVND (reference sequence). The CDR3, as DNA: TGTGCCAGTAGTATTACCGGGACGGGTTTCGACACCATATATTTT. It is translated as CASSITGTGFDTIYF.

The rearrangement joins TRBV28 to TRBJ1-1; D not certain. V dropped 1 base and J dropped 0 bases, with 0 bases sitting between them. This CDR3 contains 12 residues. CDR1 is MDHEN and CDR2 is SYDVKM in the germline V gene. The CDR3 sequence is CASSLLNTEAFF. The CDR3, as DNA: TGTGCCAGCAGTTTATTGAACACTGAAGCTTTCTTT.

The chain couples TRBV4-1 to TRBJ2-2; unclear D gene. Between the trimmed V and J ends, which lost 0 bases and 4 bases, there was a span of 6 bases. Germline CDR1 reads MGHRA; CDR2 reads YSYEKL. The CDR3 sequence is 14 residues long. The CDR3 loop is CASSQDGFTGELFF. In DNA form, the CDR3 reads TGCGCCAGCAGCCAAGATGGGTTCACCGGGGAGCTGTTTTTT.

V is TRBV7-6 and J is TRBJ2-7, with D tentatively TRBD1 or TRBD2 (5 bases each). V shed 7 bases and J shed 5 bases, with 27 bases lying between them. Germline lookup yields CDR1 SGHVS and CDR2 FNYEAQ. This CDR3 region has 17 residues. The CDR3 sequence is CASTSSSRDPRWDEQYF. For the CDR3, the DNA is TGTGCCAGCACCTCGTCATCCCGGGACCCTCGATGGGACGAGCAGTACTTC.

This clone has a single count. The rearrangement joins TRBV27 to TRBJ1-1; possibly TRBD1 for D (6 bases). The CDR3 has 14 amino acids. V gave up 2 bases and J gave up 7 bases, with 14 bases separating them. Germline-derived CDR1 and CDR2 are MNHEY and SMNVEV (reference sequence). CDR3 sequence reads: CASSLRVQGGEAFF. Here the CDR3 DNA reads TGTGCCAGCAGTTTAAGGGTACAGGGTGGTGAAGCTTTCTTT.

The rearrangement links TRBV10-1 to TRBJ1-2; weak D call: TRBD1 (5 bases). Trimming took 4 bases from V and 5 from J, leaving 5 bases between them. Germline lookup yields CDR1 WNHNN and CDR2 SYGVQD (reference sequence). This CDR3 has 11 residues. CDR3: CASSAGYGYTF. The CDR3 nucleotides read TGCGCCAGCAGTGCAGGGTATGGCTACACCTTC.

The CDR3 loop is CASSVGLQSYEQYF. The CDR3 nucleotides read TGTGCCAGCAGCGTAGGCCTACAGAGCTACGAGCAGTACTTC. The genes are TRBV9 and TRBJ2-7, with unresolved D. V lost 0 bases and J lost 3, with 10 bases in between. Per germline, CDR1 SGDLS and CDR2 YYNGEE. This CDR3 has 14 amino acids.

The V call is TRBV27, the J call TRBJ2-7, with D uncertain. The V end lost 0 bases, the J end lost 7 bases, and 16 bases lay between the germline ends. CDR3 length: 15 amino acids. Germline V CDR1 and CDR2: MNHEY, SMNVEV (reference sequence). CDR3 residues: CASSLSRTGYYEQYF. The CDR3 coding sequence is TGTGCCAGCAGTTTATCGAGAACGGGTTACTATGAGCAGTACTTC.

The V gene is TRBV11-2, the J gene TRBJ1-1; D is uncertain. The germline V and J ends were trimmed by 3 bases and 0 bases, with 8 bases remaining between them. In germline, CDR1 is SGHAT, CDR2 FQNNGV. CDR3 size: 14 residues. In DNA form, the CDR3 reads TGTGCCAGCAGCTTGGGTGAGGTGAACACTGAAGCTTTCTTT. It is translated as CASSLGEVNTEAFF.

J is TRBJ1-2 and V is TRBV19, with unresolved D. Deletions cut 4 bases from V and 4 bases from J, with 10 bases between. CDR1 and CDR2 (germline): LNHDA, SQIVND (reference sequence). The CDR3 consists of 13 residues. Here the CDR3 reads CASSTGGIYGYTF. CDR3 nucleotides: TGTGCCAGTAGTACCGGAGGTATCTATGGCTACACCTTC.

The chain joins TRBV18 to TRBJ1-2; weak D call: TRBD1 (5 bases). CDR1 KGHSH and CDR2 LQKENI come from the germline V gene. The CDR3 extends over 15 amino acids. Deletions cut 0 bases from V and 5 bases from J, with 13 bases between. CDR3 in amino acids: CASSPPVWGRYGYTF. In DNA, the CDR3 is TGTGCCAGCTCACCACCTGTGTGGGGGAGGTATGGCTACACCTTC.

This clone occurred once. The chain combines TRBV11-2 with TRBJ2-7; 10 nucleotides agree with TRBD2. The CDR3 loop spans 16 amino acids. The V and J ends lost 4 bases and 5 bases, in that order; junction bases with no gene match: 11. Germline V gene data show CDR1 as SGHAT and CDR2 as FQNNGV. The CDR3 loop is CASSSLSGRAVDEQYF. CDR3 nucleotides: TGTGCCAGCAGCTCGTTAAGCGGGAGGGCCGTAGACGAGCAGTACTTC.

V usage is TRBV30 and J usage is TRBJ2-7, with TRBD1 matching over 11 bases. The CDR3 extends over 14 amino acids. CDR1 and CDR2 (germline): GTSNPN, SVGIG (reference sequence). V was clipped by 7 bases and J by 2 bases; unmatched bases: 7. The CDR3 DNA follows: TGTGCCTACCAGAGGACAGGGGGCCCCTACGAGCAGTACTTC. The encoded protein is CAYQRTGGPYEQYF.

The V gene is TRBV6-5, the J gene TRBJ2-3; TRBD2 might be the D (5 bases). Per germline, CDR1 MNHEY and CDR2 SVGAGI. This CDR3 is built from 14 residues. Trimming removed 4 bases from V and 0 bases from J, with 8 bases in between. The CDR3: CASSSGTSTDTQYF. The CDR3 DNA sequence: TGTGCCAGCAGTTCGGGAACTAGCACAGATACGCAGTATTTT.

The V gene is TRBV4-1, the J gene TRBJ1-1; 12 positions match TRBD1. Looked up from germline, CDR1 is MGHRA and CDR2 is YSYEKL. There are 17 residues in the CDR3. V dropped 4 bases and J dropped 2; count of bases not matched to a gene: 8. Written as DNA, the CDR3 is TGCGCCAGCAGCCGAGTCCCGGGACAGGGGGCAAACACTGAAGCTTTCTTT. Translating gives CASSRVPGQGANTEAFF.

This chain links TRBV19 with TRBJ1-1; tentative D call: TRBD1 (5 bases). The CDR3 contains 15 residues. Germline V lookup: CDR1 LNHDA, CDR2 SQIVND (reference sequence). V lost 3 bases, J lost 3 bases, and 14 bases lay in between. The CDR3 nucleotides are TGTGCCAGTAGTATGGGGGTGGGCCCGCACACTGAAGCTTTCTTT. Residues: CASSMGVGPHTEAFF.

V usage is TRBV5-1 and J usage is TRBJ1-1, with 7 positions matching TRBD1. Trimming removed 9 bases from V and 0 bases from J; junction bases left unmatched: 8. This CDR3 is 14 amino acids long. Germline CDR1 reads SGHRS; CDR2 reads YFSETQ. The CDR3 reads CANLQTGLNTEAFF. CDR3 nucleotides: TGCGCCAACCTCCAGACAGGGTTGAACACTGAAGCTTTCTTT.

Turning to this clone: One end of the junction does not line up with germline, which may come from a read error. V is TRBV5-1 and J is TRBJ2-5, with TRBD1 matching over 7 bases. Matching the DNA end better, TRBJ2-7 makes the J call doubtful. The CDR3 contains 13 residues. Germline V gene lookup returns CDR1 SGHRS and CDR2 YFSETQ. Here the CDR3 reads CASSSTTGDEQYF. The CDR3 coding sequence is TGTGCCAGCAGCTCCACTACAGGGGACGAGCAGTACTTC.

This chain uses TRBV5-3 with TRBJ2-4, with D unclear. TRBV5-3 is reported as an ORF; its role is uncertain. CDR3 size: 14 residues. The V end lost 1 base, the J end lost 1 base, and 6 bases lay between the germline ends. The CDR3 bases are TGTGCCAGAAGCTTGAAGGCGGCCAAAAACATTCAGTACTTC. This sequence encodes CARSLKAAKNIQYF.